A selection of T cell receptor beta chains follows, all from one sample in a study of glioma-infiltrating T cells. One entry per CDR3 protein results from TCRdb running MiXCR on the multiplex PCR reads. The profile covers fewer than 55,000 distinct CDR3 sequences, with under 25% appearing a single time and around 6.7% taken by the ten largest. Sequencing used glioma tissue, nonneoplastic brain tissue, or PBMCs (not recorded which). The origin of the receptors is a human donor with low-grade glioma or glioblastoma, undergoing nonglioma brain surgery, or in good health (not recorded which). Each CDR3 is given with its conserved first and last residue. D genes are given only for firm matches. Clone size is stated in some rows and not others, as once, few, many or a class when expanded.

v_gene,abundance,d_gene,j_gene,CDR3aa,CDR3nt
TRBV6-4,many,.,TRBJ2-3,CASSDQDGRGTDTQYF,TGTGCCAGCAGTGACCAGGACGGAAGAGGGACAGATACGCAGTATTTT
TRBV11-2,.,.,TRBJ1-2,CASSLTWNYGYTF,TGTGCCAGCAGCCTGACATGGAACTATGGCTACACCTTC
TRBV6-6,many,.,TRBJ1-5,CASSYTSGSNQPQHF,TGTGCCAGCAGTTACACCTCAGGGAGCAATCAGCCCCAGCATTTT
TRBV28,many,.,TRBJ1-2,CASSSPHGYTF,TGTGCCAGCAGCTCCCCTCATGGCTACACCTTC
TRBV20-1,many,TRBD2,TRBJ2-3,CSALSGLASSVTQYF,TGCAGTGCCCTGTCGGGACTAGCGAGTTCAGTTACGCAGTATTTT
TRBV10-1,.,.,TRBJ1-2,CASSDRDYGYTF,TGCGCCAGCAGTGACAGGGACTATGGCTACACCTTC
TRBV27,.,TRBD2,TRBJ2-2,CASRGGKDGELFF,TGTGCCAGCAGGGGGGGGAAAGACGGGGAGCTGTTTTTT
TRBV13,many,TRBD2,TRBJ2-5,CASSAIAGAGQAQYF,TGTGCCAGCAGCGCGATAGCGGGGGCCGGCCAGGCCCAGTACTTC
TRBV2,many,.,TRBJ1-1,CASKRINTEAFF,TGTGCCAGCAAAAGGATAAACACTGAAGCTTTCTTT
TRBV7-2,many,.,TRBJ2-3,CASSLFTDTQYF,TGTGCCAGCAGCTTATTCACAGATACGCAGTATTTT
TRBV19,.,.,TRBJ2-7,CASSIGSAYEQYF,TGTGCCAGTAGTATAGGGAGCGCCTACGAGCAGTACTTC
TRBV12-3/TRBV12-4,many,.,TRBJ1-2,CASSLAGGRDYGYTF,TGTGCCAGCAGTTTAGCGGGGGGACGCGACTATGGCTACACCTTC
TRBV18,many,.,TRBJ2-7,CASSPRDVTYEQYF,TGTGCCAGCTCACCCCGGGACGTAACCTACGAGCAGTACTTC
TRBV12-5,few,TRBD1,TRBJ1-2,CASGLAPRDRGLGGYTF,TGTGCTAGTGGTTTGGCGCCTAGGGACAGGGGGCTCGGTGGCTACACCTTC
TRBV4-1,few,.,TRBJ1-3,CASSQGGPSSGNTIYF,TGCGCCAGCAGCCAGGGTGGACCGAGCTCTGGAAACACCATATATTTT
TRBV27,many,TRBD1,TRBJ2-7,CASSPLGTGSAEQYF,TGTGCCAGCAGTCCCTTAGGGACAGGGTCGGCCGAGCAGTACTTC
TRBV2,many,.,TRBJ1-5,CASRGTANRNQPQHF,TGTGCCAGCAGGGGGACGGCGAACAGAAATCAGCCCCAGCATTTT